This record concerns one T cell receptor beta chain sequence. No antigen is known for it. These data originate in a study of T cells in Graves' hyperthyroidism and ophthalmopathy. Study results and limitations: A model using 13 V-J features told ophthalmopathy apart from stable hyperthyroidism. Ophthalmopathy onset followed model prediction by a median approximately 7 months.

J gave up 2 bases and V 7 bases, and 5 bases lay outside the gene matches. The germline V gene encodes CDR1 SQVTM and CDR2 ANQGSEA. The CDR3 length is 12 residues. Template material for amplifying TCR beta CDR3 regions consisted of RNA transcripts. In the first-round RT-PCR of the TCR CDR3, the HTBI primer set was used. TCRdb reprocessed the multiplex PCR reads via MiXCR and lists one record per CDR3 protein. The sample carries approximately 590,000 distinct CDR3 sequences, about half recorded once. The receptor comes from a woman younger than 30 with Graves' hyperthyroidism. The chain recombines TRBV29-1 with TRBJ2-7; TRBD2 matches 7 bases. The sequencing input was peripheral blood or thyroid tissue (not recorded which). The CDR3 protein is CSGLAAAYEQYF. The CDR3 DNA is TGCAGCGGGCTAGCGGCCGCCTACGAGCAGTACTTC.